Sequencing of this T cell receptor beta chain was carried out in a study of cytomegalovirus exposure and HLA in healthy donors. The overall study: Out of 300 to 500 genotyped donors, 81% belonged to the Caucasian-associated ancestry cluster.

In the PCR, 60 Vbeta and 13 Jbeta primers were used. Libraries were prepared by immunoSEQ multiplex PCR; TCRdb keeps only in-frame clonotypes and omits some of them. In the table there are 160,000 or so clones, 80% of which are singletons. Sampled while nominally healthy, donors likely had unrecorded immune exposures. CDR1 is MDHEN and CDR2 is SYDVKM in the germline V gene. The CDR3 contains 15 residues. With V trimmed by 4 bases and J by 4 bases, 7 bases remained unmatched. The source is a man aged 18 to 29 in good health and CMV-seropositive. This chain joins TRBV28 and TRBJ1-1, with 9 bases identical to TRBD1. Material for sequencing was PBMCs. The chain's CDR3 is CASSSTGTGITEAFF. DNA of the CDR3: TGTGCCAGCAGTTCGACAGGGACAGGGATCACTGAAGCTTTCTTT.